What follows are 19 T cell receptor beta chains derived from one specimen sequenced in a study of blood T cell repertoires in COVID-19. Profiled with immunoSEQ multiplex PCR; TCRdb holds only in-frame clones, not every one. The sample records nearly 250,000 clones, about 80% being singletons. Specimen: peripheral blood. All receptors come from a woman older than 75 with acute or convalescent COVID-19.

This clone appeared once. This chain uses TRBV28 with TRBJ2-7, with 11 positions matching TRBD2. With 9 bases clipped from V and 7 bases from J, the junction kept 11 bases outside the gene matches. CDR1 and CDR2 from the germline V gene are MDHEN and SYDVKM. The CDR3 consists of 14 residues. The CDR3 DNA reads as TGTGCCAGTTCCTTCCTAGCGGGAGGTGGTGAGCAGTACTTC. Encoded protein: CASSFLAGGGEQYF.

The V and J genes are TRBV6-2 or TRBV6-3 and TRBJ1-2; weak D call: TRBD1 (6 bases). CDR3 length equals 16 residues. Germline V lookup: CDR1 MNHEY, CDR2 SVGEGT. V was pared by 0 bases and J by 3 bases, with 14 bases between. The CDR3 nucleotides are TGTGCCAGCAGTTACTCCGGGGGGGCCGTGGACTATGGCTACACCTTC. As protein: CASSYSGGAVDYGYTF.

This rearrangement joins TRBV28 to TRBJ1-4; 9 bases are a match to TRBD1. Losses at the gene ends were 4 bases for V and 7 bases for J; bases not matched to a gene: 4. The CDR3 loop spans 14 amino acids. CDR1 is MDHEN, CDR2 SYDVKM, per germline. CDR3 amino acids: CASSYRGQTEKLFF. The CDR3, as DNA: TGTGCCAGCAGTTACAGGGGGCAGACTGAAAAACTGTTTTTT.

The gene calls are TRBV19 and TRBJ1-1; no clear D. Germline CDR1 is LNHDA and CDR2 is SQIVND (reference sequence). This CDR3 comprises 14 residues. Trimming left V 7 bases short and J 8 bases short, with 20 bases between. The CDR3 loop reads CASTIRGRNPEAFF. The DNA of the CDR3 is TGTGCCAGTACAATCCGGGGAAGGAATCCAGAAGCTTTCTTT.

The chain is built from TRBV28 and TRBJ2-1, with TRBD2 identical over 8 bases. V dropped 5 bases and J dropped 3; count of bases not matched to a gene: 9. Germline V gives CDR1 MDHEN, CDR2 SYDVKM. The CDR3 has 16 amino acids. CDR3 coding DNA: TGTGCCAGCAGTATAACGGGAGGGCCAGGCTACAATGAGCAGTTCTTC. This encodes CASSITGGPGYNEQFF.

This clone was detected only a few times. Other DNA sequences from this sample encode an identical CDR3 as well. The chain uses TRBV18 and TRBJ1-5; 9 bases agree with TRBD1. This CDR3 is built from 14 residues. The germline CDR1 and CDR2 sequences are KGHSH and LQKENI. V lost 3 bases and J lost 7; bases outside the gene matches: 4. This CDR3 reads CASSPGQGRQPQHF. In DNA, the CDR3 is TGTGCCAGCTCACCGGGACAGGGAAGGCAGCCCCAGCATTTT.

The V gene is TRBV29-1, the J gene TRBJ2-7; possibly TRBD2 for D (6 bases). Germline CDR1 is SQVTM and CDR2 is ANQGSEA. This CDR3 comprises 10 residues. CDR3 loop: CGAGGEKQYF. CDR3 nucleotides: TGCGGGGCCGGGGGAGAAAAGCAGTACTTC.

This sequence joins TRBV24-1 and TRBJ1-1; 7 bases are a match to TRBD1. With 7 bases clipped from V and 7 bases from J, the junction kept 11 bases outside the gene matches. Germline CDR1 and CDR2: KGHDR and SFDVKD. The CDR3 consists of 14 residues. The CDR3 DNA reads as TGTGCCACCAGGGCCGCAGGGGGTGAATATGAAGCTTTCTTT. Its protein is CATRAAGGEYEAFF.

V usage is TRBV13 and J usage is TRBJ2-7, with D possibly being TRBD2 (6 bases). V gave up 0 bases and J gave up 1 base, with 13 bases separating them. The CDR3 loop spans 16 amino acids. CDR1 is PRHDT and CDR2 is FYEKMQ in the germline V gene (reference sequence). CDR3 coding DNA: TGTGCCAGCAGCTTAGGGGGAGGACCAACTTCCTACGAGCAGTACTTC. It yields the protein CASSLGGGPTSYEQYF.

V usage is TRBV10-3 and J usage is TRBJ2-1; no definite D call. Between the trimmed V and J ends, which lost 1 base and 0 bases, there was a span of 13 bases. CDR1 ENHRY and CDR2 SYGVKD come from the germline V gene. This CDR3 contains 17 residues. The CDR3 nucleotides read TGTGCCATCAGTGAGTTCGTATCAGCGATCTCCTACAATGAGCAGTTCTTC. Translating it yields CAISEFVSAISYNEQFF.

This chain uses TRBV29-1 with TRBJ1-2; D is uncertain. This CDR3 spans 14 amino acids. The V end lost 4 bases, the J end lost 4 bases, and 16 bases lay between the germline ends. In germline, CDR1 is SQVTM, CDR2 ANQGSEA. The CDR3 protein is CSVAPPEVRYGYTF. CDR3 bases: TGCAGCGTTGCCCCCCCAGAGGTACGCTATGGCTACACCTTC. The full variable domain, in which reference TRBV29-1 and TRBJ1-2 provide the parts outside the CDR3, is SAVISQKPSRDICQRGTSLTIQCQVDSQVTMMFWYRQQPGQSLTLIATANQGSEATYESGFVIDKFPISRPNLTFSTLTVSNMSPEDSSIYLCSVAPPEVRYGYTFGSGTRLTVV.

The rearrangement uses TRBV27 and TRBJ2-1, with 9 bases lining up with TRBD2. The CDR3 spans 16 residues. Germline loops: CDR1 MNHEY, CDR2 SMNVEV (reference sequence). The V and J ends lost 5 bases and 9 bases, in that order; junction bases with no gene match: 14. CDR3 coding DNA: TGTGCCAGCAGTCCCCGGGGGGGTAGCGGGAGCGGTGAGCAGTTCTTC. This sequence encodes CASSPRGGSGSGEQFF.

The chain recombines TRBV5-1 with TRBJ1-3; 8 nucleotides align to TRBD1. With 5 bases clipped from V and 2 bases from J, the junction kept 6 bases outside the gene matches. CDR3 size: 15 residues. CDR1 SGHRS and CDR2 YFSETQ come from the germline V gene. In DNA form, the CDR3 reads TGCGCCAGCAGATCAGACAGGGGAGCTGGAAACACCATATATTTT. It translates to CASRSDRGAGNTIYF. Looking up the rest from reference TRBV5-1 and TRBJ1-3 gives the full variable domain: KAGVTQTPRYLIKTRGQQVTLSCSPISGHRSVSWYQQTPGQGLQFLFEYFSETQRNKGNFPGRFSGRQFSNSRSEMNVSTLELGDSALYLCASRSDRGAGNTIYFGEGSWLTVV.

The rearrangement uses TRBV20-1 and TRBJ2-5; D unclear. Deletions cut 3 bases from V and 2 bases from J, with 4 bases between. The CDR3 spans 11 residues. The germline V gene has CDR1 DFQATT and CDR2 SNEGSKA (reference sequence). The CDR3 DNA reads as TGCAGTGCTAGCAAACAAGAGACCCAGTACTTC. Translation: CSASKQETQYF.

This clone was seen a few times. The chain recombines TRBV9 with TRBJ2-5, with a weak D call TRBD1 (5 bases). The CDR3 spans 13 residues. Trimming took off 2 bases at V and 4 bases at J, with 9 bases between the two ends. Per germline, CDR1 SGDLS and CDR2 YYNGEE. CDR3 nucleotides: TGTGCCAGCAGCGTCGACAGTACAGAGACCCAGTACTTC. This translates into CASSVDSTETQYF.

This clone was picked up a small number of times. V usage is TRBV27 and J usage is TRBJ1-1, with 7 bases lining up with TRBD1. The germline gives CDR1 MNHEY, CDR2 SMNVEV (reference sequence). V lost 6 bases to trimming and J lost 5 bases; unmatched junction nucleotides: 15. This CDR3 has 16 amino acids. This CDR3 is CASSHRVRQGGTEAFF. The CDR3 DNA follows: TGTGCCAGCAGCCATAGGGTCCGACAGGGTGGGACTGAAGCTTTCTTT.

The rearrangement links TRBV5-1 to TRBJ2-7; 8 bases match TRBD1. CDR3 length equals 15 residues. V was pared by 0 bases and J by 2 bases, with 4 bases of the junction left unmatched. Germline CDR1 SGHRS, CDR2 YFSETQ. CDR3 protein: CASSLAGGSPYEQYF. Written as DNA, the CDR3 is TGCGCCAGCAGCTTGGCAGGGGGCTCCCCCTACGAGCAGTACTTC.

This chain connects TRBV19 to TRBJ2-1; TRBD2 aligns across 11 bases. V lost 7 bases and J lost 4; bases outside the gene matches: 6. Germline V CDR1 and CDR2: LNHDA, SQIVND (reference sequence). CDR3 length: 15 residues. Written as DNA, the CDR3 is TGTGCCAGTACCACGACTAGCGGGGAATACAATGAGCAGTTCTTC. Translating gives CASTTTSGEYNEQFF.

The genes are TRBV6-6 and TRBJ1-3, with 8 bases lining up with TRBD1. Germline V lookup: CDR1 MNHNY, CDR2 SVGAGI (reference sequence). Trimming cost V 7 bases and J 4 bases; bases outside gene matches: 3. The CDR3 consists of 13 residues. In nucleotides, the CDR3 is TGTGCCAGCATCCGGACAGGGGGAAACACCATATATTTT. Protein sequence: CASIRTGGNTIYF.